This TCR beta chain comes out of a study of early T cells in non-severe SARS-CoV-2 infection. Study context: Unpaired chains resulted from sequencing bulk RNA of unsorted whole blood.

This clonotype was counted at least ten times. In TCRdb, the 5' RACE reads were re-called with MiXCR into one record per CDR3 protein. The repertoire includes about 50,000 distinct CDR3 sequences, roughly 10% of them detected once, and over 4.5% sits in the top ten. The CDR3 consists of 14 residues. V gave up 2 bases and J gave up 3 bases; unmatched junction bases: 3. Germline V gives CDR1 SQVTM, CDR2 ANQGSEA. The sequence came from an adult who was a healthcare worker with PCR-confirmed SARS-CoV-2 infection or an uninfected control (not recorded which). Sequencing used whole blood, obtained at baseline. V usage is TRBV29-1 and J usage is TRBJ2-3; 9 bases line up with TRBD2. CDR3 sequence reads: CSVETLAGTDTQYF. CDR3 nucleotides: TGCAGCGTTGAAACGCTAGCGGGAACAGATACGCAGTATTTT.